The source of this TCR beta chain is a study of cytomegalovirus exposure and HLA in healthy donors. Whole-study context: About 85 million unique TCR sequences came from HLA-typed donors in an early release. Study-wide points: The study designated roughly 160 TCR beta chains cytomegalovirus-associated. Approximately 18,000 TCR beta sequences were associated with HLA alleles at 0.05 false discovery rate in a later analysis. It was only CMV serostatus that was available as immune exposure information.

CDR1 is SGDLS, CDR2 YYNGEE, per germline. Trimming pared 0 bases from V and 5 bases from J, leaving 5 bases between. This CDR3 is built from 12 residues. With respect to this clone: What it binds is unknown.

It was with 60 Vbeta and 13 Jbeta primers that the PCR ran. Using immunoSEQ multiplex PCR, the repertoire was profiled, and TCRdb retains in-frame clones only, with some absent. In the table there are 90,000 to 100,000 clones, approximately 76% of which are singletons. Material: PBMCs. The J gene is TRBJ2-5, the V gene TRBV9; D uncertain. This clonotype originated in a woman between 55 and 75 years old in good health and CMV-seropositive. DNA for the CDR3: TGTGCCAGCAGCGTAGCTGGCGAGACCCAGTACTTC. This translates into CASSVAGETQYF. The full variable domain, with the rest looked up from reference TRBV9 and TRBJ2-5, is DSGVTQTPKHLITATGQRVTLRCSPRSGDLSVYWYQQSLDQGLQFLIQYYNGEERAKGNILERFSAQQFPDLHSELNLSSLELGDSALYFCASSVAGETQYFGPGTRLLVL.